One sample yielded the 22 T cell receptor beta chains listed below, sequenced in a study of regulatory T cells in long-lasting Graves disease listed by TCRdb under 2021. The time point label corresponds to: newly diagnosed GD, antithyroid drugs for less than 3 months. For both TCR sequencing and RNA sequencing, RNA was extracted from PBMCs using TRIzol. The method was multiplex PCR. For sequencing, an Illumina HiSeq 4000 was employed. iRepertoire HTBI primers and Arm-PCR amplification of CDR3 regions were used to construct TCR beta libraries. Using fastp at Q25 and MiXCR, TCRdb reprocessed the public reads and kept productive beta chains. Merged by CDR3 protein, the rows form single entries marked with the most common genes and DNA. The sample includes about 380,000 distinct CDR3 sequences, with roughly a sixth observed a single time. Together, the top ten hold about 20% of the sample. Specimen: peripheral blood mononuclear cells (PBMCs), collected at new diagnosis, from a patient treated with antithyroid drugs. All receptors derive from a female donor with Graves disease.

This clonotype appeared many times. The genes are TRBV7-9 and TRBJ2-1; D uncertain. Germline values: CDR1 SEHNR, CDR2 FQNEAQ (reference sequence). Deletions cut 1 base from V and 10 bases from J, with 14 bases between. The CDR3 totals 14 residues. CDR3 residues: CASSLDRSAMEQFF. The CDR3 bases are TGTGCCAGCAGCTTAGATCGCAGTGCAATGGAGCAGTTCTTC.

This clonotype was detected ten times or more. This chain uses TRBV2 with TRBJ2-1; 8 nucleotides match TRBD2. CDR1 is SNHLY and CDR2 is FYNNEI in the germline V gene. The V segment lost 7 bases and the J segment 1 base; nucleotides outside the gene matches: 9. CDR3 length equals 16 residues. Here the CDR3 reads CASTWEAGASYNEQFF. CDR3 bases: TGTGCCAGCACCTGGGAAGCGGGGGCGTCCTACAATGAGCAGTTCTTC. Full variable domain (missing parts from reference TRBV2 and TRBJ2-1): EPEVTQTPSHQVTQMGQEVILRCVPISNHLYFYWYRQILGQKVEFLVSFYNNEISEKSEIFDDQFSVERPDGSNFTLKIRSTKLEDSAMYFCASTWEAGASYNEQFFGPGTRLTVL.

This clonotype was seen repeatedly, ten times or more. The chain employs TRBV20-1 and TRBJ2-7; D remains unclear. The V end was cut by 3 bases, the J end by 7 bases, with 10 bases between. The CDR3 covers 11 residues. The V gene's germline CDR1 is DFQATT and CDR2 SNEGSKA (reference sequence). CDR3 nucleotide sequence: TGCAGTGCTAGGTGGGAAGGGGAGCAGTACTTC. This codes for CSARWEGEQYF.

The chain uses TRBV18 and TRBJ2-7, with 9 bases identical to TRBD2. With 0 bases clipped from V and 7 bases from J, the junction kept 7 bases outside the gene matches. The length of the CDR3 is 15 residues. CDR1 and CDR2 from the germline V gene are KGHSH and LQKENI. CDR3 protein: CASSPPGLAEGEQYF. The CDR3 coding sequence is TGTGCCAGCTCACCACCGGGACTAGCCGAGGGGGAGCAGTACTTC.

This clonotype was seen ten or more times. The chain uses TRBV12-3 or TRBV12-4 and TRBJ1-1, with D possibly TRBD1 on 6 matching bases. V was clipped by 5 bases and J by 3 bases, with 13 bases between them. CDR3 length: 14 residues. The CDR3 bases are TGTGCCAGCAGTGGGGGGCGGGGGGACACTGAAGCTTTCTTT. It translates to CASSGGRGDTEAFF.

V usage is TRBV30 and J usage is TRBJ2-3; 10 bases align to TRBD2. The CDR3 has 17 amino acids. Losses at the gene ends were 2 bases for V and 3 bases for J; bases not matched to a gene: 11. Germline V gene data show CDR1 as GTSNPN and CDR2 as SVGIG (reference sequence). The CDR3 here is CAWSYDRGLAVTDTQYF. As DNA, the CDR3 is TGTGCCTGGAGTTACGACCGAGGACTAGCGGTGACAGATACGCAGTATTTT.

This clonotype appeared a few times. The genes are TRBV19 and TRBJ1-2; perhaps TRBD1 as D (5 bases). The CDR3 contains 12 residues. Germline V lookup: CDR1 LNHDA, CDR2 SQIVND (reference sequence). V gave up 6 bases and J gave up 7 bases, with 12 bases separating them. The CDR3 reads CASRQADGGYTF. The CDR3 nucleotides read TGTGCCAGTAGACAGGCTGATGGTGGCTACACCTTC. The full variable domain, in which reference TRBV19 and TRBJ1-2 provide the parts outside the CDR3, is DGGITQSPKYLFRKEGQNVTLSCEQNLNHDAMYWYRQDPGQGLRLIYYSQIVNDFQKGDIAEGYSVSREKKESFPLTVTSAQKNPTAFYLCASRQADGGYTFGSGTRLTVV.

This clonotype was recorded at least ten times. The genes are TRBV27 and TRBJ1-6; the match to TRBD1 covers 8 bases. Per the germline V gene, CDR1 is MNHEY and CDR2 is SMNVEV (reference sequence). The ends lost 5 bases at V and 10 bases at J; junction bases unmatched: 7. The CDR3 is 14 residues long. The CDR3 DNA follows: TGTGCCAGCAGTCTTGGACAGGGAGGCTCACCCCTCCACTTT. Protein: CASSLGQGGSPLHF.

This clonotype turned up a few times. V usage is TRBV5-5 and J usage is TRBJ1-3, with D possibly matching TRBD1 (5 bases). This CDR3 region has 17 residues. V lost 1 base and J 0 bases, leaving 14 bases between the germline ends. Germline values: CDR1 SGHKS, CDR2 YYEKEE (reference sequence). CDR3: CASSLRDSGPSGNTIYF. The CDR3 DNA follows: TGTGCCAGCAGCTTGCGAGACAGCGGGCCCTCTGGAAACACCATATATTTT.

The chain couples TRBV12-3 or TRBV12-4 to TRBJ2-2; tentative D call: TRBD2 (5 bases). The CDR3 runs 15 residues. V was cut by 2 bases and J by 4 bases, with 11 bases left in between. CDR3 coding DNA: TGTGCCAGCAGTTTAACGGGAAGCGGCACCGGGGAGCTGTTTTTT. Protein: CASSLTGSGTGELFF.

In this sample, this clonotype turned up many times. The chain is built from TRBV7-2 and TRBJ2-5; 9 positions match TRBD2. The CDR3 loop spans 16 amino acids. Trimming at V came to 2 bases and at J to 5 bases, leaving 9 bases not matched to a gene. From germline, CDR1 is SGHTA and CDR2 FQGNSA. The CDR3 reads CASSLLAGSPGETQYF. The CDR3 DNA reads as TGTGCCAGCAGCTTACTAGCGGGAAGCCCAGGGGAGACCCAGTACTTC. Full variable domain (missing parts from reference TRBV7-2 and TRBJ2-5): GAGVSQSPSNKVTEKGKDVELRCDPISGHTALYWYRQSLGQGLEFLIYFQGNSAPDKSGLPSDRFSAERTGGSVSTLTIQRTQQEDSAVYLCASSLLAGSPGETQYFGPGTRLLVL.

The genes are TRBV5-1 and TRBJ1-1; D not resolved. This CDR3 contains 15 residues. Germline V gene sequence: CDR1 SGHRS, CDR2 YFSETQ. Trimming took 2 bases from V and 0 from J, leaving 11 bases between them. The CDR3 bases are TGCGCCAGCAGCTTAAGAGAGCAGGTGAACACTGAAGCTTTCTTT. This encodes CASSLREQVNTEAFF.

This clonotype was detected many times. The chain uses TRBV7-9 and TRBJ2-3, with 9 bases that match TRBD2. There are 15 residues in the CDR3. The V segment lost 4 bases and the J segment 5 bases; nucleotides outside the gene matches: 7. Germline V gives CDR1 SEHNR, CDR2 FQNEAQ (reference sequence). The DNA of the CDR3 is TGTGCCAGCAGCTCGGGACTAGCTGTAGGAGATACGCAGTATTTT. Encoded protein: CASSSGLAVGDTQYF.

This clonotype showed up just a few times. This sequence joins TRBV13 and TRBJ2-1; D unclear. V dropped 5 bases and J dropped 9 bases, with 14 bases sitting between them. This CDR3 comprises 13 residues. Germline V gene sequence: CDR1 PRHDT, CDR2 FYEKMQ (reference sequence). CDR3 DNA: TGTGCCAGCAGCCCCCGGTATAAGGGTGAGCAGTTCTTC. The encoded protein is CASSPRYKGEQFF. Using reference TRBV13 and TRBJ2-1 for the parts outside the CDR3, the full variable domain is AAGVIQSPRHLIKEKRETATLKCYPIPRHDTVYWYQQGPGQDPQFLISFYEKMQSDKGSIPDRFSAQQFSDYHSELNMSSLELGDSALYFCASSPRYKGEQFFGPGTRLTVL.

In its sample, this clonotype was seen a few times. The rearrangement links TRBV28 to TRBJ2-7, with D possibly TRBD2 on 6 matching bases. The CDR3 sequence is 15 residues long. The V end was cut by 6 bases, the J end by 3 bases, with 18 bases between. From germline, CDR1 is MDHEN and CDR2 SYDVKM. CDR3 residues: CASSKRVGRIYEQYF. CDR3 in DNA: TGTGCCAGCAGCAAAAGGGTAGGGAGGATCTACGAGCAGTACTTC.

This clonotype was detected many times. For the CDR3, the DNA is TGTGCCAGCAGTGAAGCTTGGCGGGTGAACACTGAAGCTTTCTTT. Its protein product is CASSEAWRVNTEAFF. The V and J genes are TRBV2 and TRBJ1-1; D not resolved. Germline values: CDR1 SNHLY, CDR2 FYNNEI. The length of the CDR3 is 15 residues. Trimming pared 0 bases from V and 0 bases from J, leaving 8 bases between.

This clonotype was found many times. The chain links TRBV20-1 to TRBJ2-5, with 10 bases lining up with TRBD2. Germline CDR1 and CDR2: DFQATT and SNEGSKA (reference sequence). With V trimmed by 0 bases and J by 1 base, 2 bases remained unmatched. The CDR3 loop spans 15 amino acids. DNA of the CDR3: TGCAGTGCTAGAGATAGGACTAGCGGCCAAGAGACCCAGTACTTC. It encodes CSARDRTSGQETQYF.

The DNA for the CDR3 is TGTGCCAGCAGACGGAATTCCTGGCAGGCTTCAACTAATGAAAAACTGTTTTTT. Encoded protein: CASRRNSWQASTNEKLFF. The chain uses TRBV6-1 and TRBJ1-4; unclear D gene. The CDR3 loop spans 18 amino acids. Germline values: CDR1 MNHNS, CDR2 SASEGT. V was shortened by 6 bases and J by 0 bases, with 20 bases between the two germline ends.

This chain uses TRBV19 with TRBJ2-1; the match to TRBD1 covers 9 bases. The germline V gene encodes CDR1 LNHDA and CDR2 SQIVND (reference sequence). The CDR3 extends over 15 amino acids. After removal of 2 bases from V and 9 bases from J, the junction contained 8 bases not matched to a gene. CDR3 residues: CASSIIGTGTIEQFF. CDR3 bases: TGTGCCAGTAGTATAATTGGGACAGGGACTATTGAGCAGTTCTTC.

V is TRBV25-1 and J is TRBJ2-3; 10 bases map to TRBD2. The J call may be faulty, since TRBJ2-1 better matches the DNA end. Germline V gives CDR1 MGHDK, CDR2 SYGVNS. This CDR3 has 16 residues. CDR3: CASSSGRAEAANEQFF. Written as DNA, the CDR3 is TGTGCCAGCAGTAGCGGGAGGGCCGAGGCTGCCAATGAGCAGTTCTTC.

There are a few counts of this clonotype. This CDR3 reads CASSDDRGRSETQYF. The CDR3 DNA follows: TGTGCCAGCAGTGACGACAGGGGGAGGTCGGAGACCCAGTACTTC. The chain couples TRBV2 to TRBJ2-5, with TRBD1 matching 9 bases. V trimming: 3 bases; J trimming: 5 bases; junction bases outside the gene matches: 7. Germline V CDR1 and CDR2: SNHLY, FYNNEI. The CDR3 has 15 residues.

Many counts were recorded for this clonotype. The CDR3 nucleotides read TGTGCCAGCAGTTTGGCAGGAATCCTCCACAATGAGCAGTTCTTC. Protein sequence: CASSLAGILHNEQFF. The J gene is TRBJ2-1, the V gene TRBV12-3 or TRBV12-4; D remains unclear. Trimming removed 3 bases from V and 5 bases from J, with 14 bases in between. This CDR3 contains 15 residues.